The 3 T cell receptor beta chains given below trace back to one sample, sequenced in a study of vaccination and CD4 T cells after COVID-19. Their antigens are not known. The Oncomine TCR Beta short-read assay was what sequenced the DNA obtained from cultured CD4+ T cells. MiXCR, run by TCRdb on the PCR reads, gives a single entry per CDR3 protein. Of approximately 4,600 distinct CDR3 sequences in the sample, over 25% are singletons; the top ten hold 25% to 35%. Treatment indicated: approximately nine-day PBMC culture with coronavirus spike peptide pools or control peptides (ViraFEST assay). The sequenced sample consisted of CD4+ T cells from blood, cultured in vitro. Source of these receptors: a human donor who had recovered from COVID-19.

The J gene is TRBJ2-7, the V gene TRBV9, with a tentative D call TRBD2 (6 bases). Trimming shortened V by 0 bases and J by 1 base, and 11 bases separated the two germline ends. This CDR3 region has 15 residues. Germline assignment: CDR1 SGDLS and CDR2 YYNGEE. The CDR3 DNA is TGTGCCAGCAGCGTAGGGCGGGGTAGGTCCTACGAGCAGTACTTC. It specifies CASSVGRGRSYEQYF.

By share, this clonotype counts as medium-sized. This chain links TRBV20-1 with TRBJ1-2; D ambiguous. The germline gives CDR1 DFQATT, CDR2 SNEGSKA (reference sequence). Deletions cut 0 bases from V and 0 bases from J, with 5 bases between. The CDR3 totals 13 residues. The CDR3 coding sequence is TGCAGTGCTAGAGACCAGACTAACTATGGCTACACCTTC. It translates to CSARDQTNYGYTF.

The chain joins TRBV5-4 to TRBJ2-2; 10 nucleotides match TRBD1. Trimming cost V 5 bases and J 2 bases; bases outside gene matches: 3. Germline V gene sequence: CDR1 SGHNT, CDR2 YYREEE (reference sequence). The CDR3 runs 15 residues. CDR3 DNA: TGTGCCAGCAGGACAGGGGGCACTAACACCGGGGAGCTGTTTTTT. Translated: CASRTGGTNTGELFF.